This entry lists 27 T cell receptor beta chains sequenced from one sample in a study of a mutant IDH1 vaccine in newly diagnosed glioma. Time point meaning: baseline, week 1 (first vaccination visit). Described treatment: pre-vaccination baseline after standard-of-care therapy. Assay: immunoSEQ multiplex PCR; the TCRdb copy retains only in-frame clones and omits some. Among some 100,000 clones listed, about four fifths were seen once. The sample in question was PBMCs, obtained from a glioma patient treated with radiotherapy, temozolomide or both. The receptors here all came from a woman aged 45-65 years with glioma.

The genes are TRBV5-1 and TRBJ2-5; weak D call: TRBD2 (5 bases). The length of the CDR3 is 14 residues. In germline, CDR1 is SGHRS, CDR2 YFSETQ. Trimming took 1 base from V and 5 from J, leaving 12 bases between them. In DNA form, the CDR3 reads TGCGCCAGCAGCTTGATGGGAGTCGGGGAGACCCAGTACTTC. Residues: CASSLMGVGETQYF.

The rearrangement uses TRBV6-5 and TRBJ1-1; 8 nucleotides match TRBD1. CDR3 length: 15 amino acids. CDR1 is MNHEY and CDR2 is SVGAGI in the germline V gene. J gave up 1 base and V 2 bases, and 3 bases lay outside the gene matches. CDR3 DNA: TGTGCCAGCAGTTACGAGACAGGGGCGAACACTGAAGCTTTCTTT. Its translation: CASSYETGANTEAFF.

The V call is TRBV5-4, the J call TRBJ2-3, with no clear D. CDR1 and CDR2 (germline): SGHNT, YYREEE (reference sequence). The V end lost 4 bases, the J end lost 1 base, and 16 bases lay between the germline ends. The length of the CDR3 is 16 residues. DNA for the CDR3: TGTGCCAGCAGCGGACCCGCCCAGGCCCGCACAGATACGCAGTATTTT. This codes for CASSGPAQARTDTQYF. Based on the CDR3 plus reference TRBV5-4 and TRBJ2-3, the full variable domain is ETGVTQSPTHLIKTRGQQVTLRCSSQSGHNTVSWYQQALGQGPQFIFQYYREEENGRGNFPPRFSGLQFPNYSSELNVNALELDDSALYLCASSGPAQARTDTQYFGPGTRLTVL.

J is TRBJ1-3 and V is TRBV5-1; 7 bases are shared with TRBD1. The germline gives CDR1 SGHRS, CDR2 YFSETQ. The junction had 8 bases not matched to a gene; V was cut back by 3 bases and J by 2 bases. The CDR3 is 16 amino acids. CDR3 nucleotide sequence: TGCGCCAGCAGCTCTCAGGGGGGTTTGACTGGAAACACCATATATTTT. Its translation: CASSSQGGLTGNTIYF.

The chain combines TRBV2 with TRBJ2-2, with a possible D match to TRBD1 (6 bases). Trimming shortened V by 6 bases and J by 2 bases, and 19 bases separated the two germline ends. CDR3 length: 17 amino acids. Germline CDR1 SNHLY, CDR2 FYNNEI. The CDR3 region has the DNA TGTGCCAGCAGCGCAGGAAGAGTGGGGGCAAACACCGGGGAGCTGTTTTTT. Its protein product is CASSAGRVGANTGELFF.

The genes are TRBV5-8 and TRBJ1-3, with D unresolved. CDR3 size: 15 residues. The ends were cut back, 1 base at V and 0 bases at J, with 8 bases in the middle. Germline loops: CDR1 SGHTS, CDR2 YDEGEE. CDR3 region: CASSLLQSSGNTIYF. Here the CDR3 DNA reads TGTGCCAGCAGCTTGCTCCAGTCCTCTGGAAACACCATATATTTT.

The genes are TRBV18 and TRBJ2-7; TRBD2 matches 7 bases. V shed 4 bases, J shed 7 bases, and the junction held 16 bases outside the gene matches. The CDR3 loop spans 16 amino acids. In germline, CDR1 is KGHSH, CDR2 LQKENI. The CDR3 region is CASSRLAVMVLEEQYF. The CDR3 region has the DNA TGTGCCAGCTCACGCCTAGCGGTGATGGTATTGGAAGAGCAGTACTTC. Looking up the rest from reference TRBV18 and TRBJ2-7 gives the full variable domain: NAGVMQNPRHLVRRRGQEARLRCSPMKGHSHVYWYRQLPEEGLKFMVYLQKENIIDESGMPKERFSAEFPKEGPSILRIQQVVRGDSAAYFCASSRLAVMVLEEQYFGPGTRLTVT.

The chain has TRBV27 and TRBJ1-2, with a tentative D call TRBD1 (6 bases). The V gene lost 6 bases and the J gene lost 4 bases, with 15 bases spanning the gap. From germline, CDR1 is MNHEY and CDR2 SMNVEV (reference sequence). CDR3 size: 14 residues. In DNA form, the CDR3 reads TGTGCCAGCAGCGAACGTGGACAGCCCTATGGCTACACCTTC. As protein: CASSERGQPYGYTF.

The chain carries TRBV6-4 and TRBJ1-1; 10 nucleotides align to TRBD1. Germline CDR1 is MRHNA and CDR2 is SNTAGT. V was clipped by 3 bases and J by 10 bases; unmatched bases: 8. The CDR3 is 14 amino acids. The CDR3 sequence: CASSDSGTGEVAFF. CDR3 DNA: TGTGCCAGCAGTGATTCCGGGACAGGGGAGGTAGCTTTCTTT.

The V and J genes are TRBV9 and TRBJ2-2; D is unresolved. The length of the CDR3 is 13 residues. Germline V gene data show CDR1 as SGDLS and CDR2 as YYNGEE. The ends were cut back, 4 bases at V and 10 bases at J, with 14 bases in the middle. The CDR3 protein is CASSSRGHLELFF. The CDR3 bases are TGTGCCAGCAGCTCGCGAGGTCACCTGGAGCTGTTTTTT. The whole variable domain, filled in from reference TRBV9 and TRBJ2-2, reads DSGVTQTPKHLITATGQRVTLRCSPRSGDLSVYWYQQSLDQGLQFLIQYYNGEERAKGNILERFSAQQFPDLHSELNLSSLELGDSALYFCASSSRGHLELFFGEGSRLTVL.

V is TRBV19 and J is TRBJ2-3; D unresolved. This CDR3 spans 10 amino acids. V lost 8 bases and J lost 7, with 7 bases in between. The V gene's germline CDR1 is LNHDA and CDR2 SQIVND (reference sequence). The CDR3, as DNA: TGTGCCAGTTTTTGGTATACGCAGTATTTT. This sequence encodes CASFWYTQYF.

The chain links TRBV19 to TRBJ1-1; the D gene is possibly TRBD1 (6 bases). The germline CDR1 and CDR2 sequences are LNHDA and SQIVND (reference sequence). The CDR3 extends over 13 amino acids. Trimming left V 4 bases short and J 4 bases short, with 10 bases between. In nucleotides, the CDR3 is TGTGCCAGTAGTACCGGGGGGCCCACTGAAGCTTTCTTT. It codes for CASSTGGPTEAFF.

The V and J genes are TRBV5-1 and TRBJ1-1; D gene uncertain. Germline V gives CDR1 SGHRS, CDR2 YFSETQ. This CDR3 is built from 14 residues. V was trimmed by 1 base and J by 0 bases, leaving 7 bases between them. DNA of the CDR3: TGCGCCAGCAGCTTGTACGGGGTGAACACTGAAGCTTTCTTT. Its protein is CASSLYGVNTEAFF.

The chain's CDR3 is CASTFDRSEQFF. The DNA of the CDR3 is TGTGCCAGCACCTTTGACAGGAGCGAGCAGTTCTTC. This chain connects TRBV2 to TRBJ2-1, with D maybe TRBD1 (6 bases). V dropped 7 bases and J dropped 10 bases, with 14 bases sitting between them. The CDR3 runs to 12 residues. Germline-derived CDR1 and CDR2 are SNHLY and FYNNEI.

The chain has TRBV29-1 and TRBJ1-2; D call uncertain. This CDR3 contains 11 residues. The V end lost 7 bases, the J end lost 5 bases, and 11 bases lay between the germline ends. The germline gives CDR1 SQVTM, CDR2 ANQGSEA. As DNA, the CDR3 is TGCAGCGGAGCTACCGATTATGGCTACACCTTC. It specifies CSGATDYGYTF.

This CDR3 reads CASSLGAPYEQYF. In DNA, the CDR3 is TGTGCCAGCAGCTTGGGGGCCCCCTACGAGCAGTACTTC. The rearrangement links TRBV5-6 to TRBJ2-7; unclear D gene. Trimming cost V 0 bases and J 2 bases, with 6 bases left between them. The CDR3 contains 13 residues. The germline V gene has CDR1 SGHDT and CDR2 YYEEEE.

This chain joins TRBV4-1 and TRBJ2-7; D perhaps matches TRBD2 (6 bases). The germline V gene encodes CDR1 MGHRA and CDR2 YSYEKL. The V gene lost 10 bases and the J gene lost 2 bases, with 21 bases spanning the gap. The CDR3 has 15 amino acids. The CDR3 loop reads CATGGYTRGAYEQYF. CDR3 DNA sequence: TGCGCCACCGGGGGTTACACCCGGGGAGCCTACGAGCAGTACTTC.

The chain joins TRBV9 to TRBJ2-7; TRBD1 matches at 10 bases. After removal of 0 bases from V and 6 bases from J, the junction contained 3 bases not matched to a gene. Germline CDR1 SGDLS, CDR2 YYNGEE. The CDR3 sequence is 14 residues long. The CDR3 protein is CASSVAWDRGEQYF. CDR3 nucleotides: TGTGCCAGCAGCGTAGCTTGGGACAGGGGCGAGCAGTACTTC.

V gene TRBV5-1 combines with J gene TRBJ2-3, with 9 bases aligning to TRBD2. Germline CDR1 reads SGHRS; CDR2 reads YFSETQ. Unmatched junction bases numbered 4, after V lost 2 bases and J lost 3 bases. The CDR3 loop spans 15 amino acids. The CDR3 loop is CASSFAGGPTDTQYF. The DNA of the CDR3 is TGCGCCAGCAGCTTCGCGGGGGGGCCAACAGATACGCAGTATTTT.

The chain joins TRBV4-1 to TRBJ1-3, with 10 bases that match TRBD1. Germline CDR1 is MGHRA and CDR2 is YSYEKL. J lost 3 bases, V lost 3 bases, and 5 bases had no gene match. The CDR3 runs to 16 residues. CDR3 residues: CASSQDGTGDGNTIYF. DNA for the CDR3: TGCGCCAGCAGCCAGGACGGGACAGGGGATGGAAACACCATATATTTT.

The gene calls are TRBV19 and TRBJ1-1; D is ambiguous. This CDR3 comprises 15 residues. Between the trimmed V and J ends, which lost 9 bases and 1 base, there was a span of 18 bases. Germline V lookup: CDR1 LNHDA, CDR2 SQIVND (reference sequence). The CDR3 DNA is TGTGCCAGCTCAAAAAACCTGATACAGAACACTGAAGCTTTCTTT. It is translated as CASSKNLIQNTEAFF.

A few counts support this clone. The chain carries TRBV7-2 and TRBJ1-2, with unresolved D. Per the germline V gene, CDR1 is SGHTA and CDR2 is FQGNSA. This CDR3 spans 16 amino acids. Trimming shortened V by 0 bases and J by 9 bases, and 20 bases separated the two germline ends. The DNA of the CDR3 is TGTGCCAGCAGCTTAGCGCCTTGGGTGCCGGAGGTTCGCTACACCTTC. Protein sequence: CASSLAPWVPEVRYTF. Combining the CDR3 with reference TRBV7-2 and TRBJ1-2 gives the whole variable domain GAGVSQSPSNKVTEKGKDVELRCDPISGHTALYWYRQSLGQGLEFLIYFQGNSAPDKSGLPSDRFSAERTGGSVSTLTIQRTQQEDSAVYLCASSLAPWVPEVRYTFGSGTRLTVV.

This clone has only a few counts. CDR3 coding DNA: TGTGCCAGCAGCCTGACAGTCGGCTATGGCTACACCTTC. It encodes CASSLTVGYGYTF. The V gene is TRBV14, the J gene TRBJ1-2; maybe TRBD1 (5 bases). CDR3 length: 13 residues. CDR1 is SGHDN and CDR2 is FVKESK in the germline V gene. V was shortened by 4 bases and J by 4 bases, with 10 bases between the two germline ends.

V is TRBV2 and J is TRBJ1-1; perhaps TRBD1 as D (5 bases). There are 12 residues in the CDR3. V lost 3 bases to trimming and J lost 4 bases, with 6 bases between them. Germline V gene data show CDR1 as SNHLY and CDR2 as FYNNEI. For the CDR3, the DNA is TGTGCCAGCAGTGATCAGGGCACTGAAGCTTTCTTT. Amino acids: CASSDQGTEAFF.

The chain has TRBV7-9 and TRBJ2-5; D is tentatively TRBD1 or TRBD2 (7 bases each). Germline CDR1 and CDR2: SEHNR and FQNEAQ (reference sequence). The CDR3 covers 14 residues. V lost 5 bases and J lost 5, with 15 bases in between. CDR3 residues: CASSVRQGGETQYF. The CDR3 nucleotides read TGTGCCAGCAGCGTGCGACAGGGAGGGGAGACCCAGTACTTC.

V gene TRBV27 combines with J gene TRBJ2-3; 7 bases fit TRBD2. Germline V gene data show CDR1 as MNHEY and CDR2 as SMNVEV (reference sequence). The V segment lost 2 bases and the J segment 0 bases; nucleotides outside the gene matches: 5. The CDR3 has 16 amino acids. CDR3 sequence: CASSLRSSGSTDTQYF. CDR3 bases: TGTGCCAGCAGTTTAAGATCTAGCGGAAGCACAGATACGCAGTATTTT.

The chain has TRBV9 and TRBJ1-4; 8 bases match TRBD1. The germline V gene encodes CDR1 SGDLS and CDR2 YYNGEE. The CDR3 is 13 residues long. J gave up 7 bases and V 3 bases, and 2 bases lay outside the gene matches. The CDR3 region has the DNA TGTGCCAGCAGCGCAGGGGGCGCTGAAAAACTGTTTTTT. Protein: CASSAGGAEKLFF.